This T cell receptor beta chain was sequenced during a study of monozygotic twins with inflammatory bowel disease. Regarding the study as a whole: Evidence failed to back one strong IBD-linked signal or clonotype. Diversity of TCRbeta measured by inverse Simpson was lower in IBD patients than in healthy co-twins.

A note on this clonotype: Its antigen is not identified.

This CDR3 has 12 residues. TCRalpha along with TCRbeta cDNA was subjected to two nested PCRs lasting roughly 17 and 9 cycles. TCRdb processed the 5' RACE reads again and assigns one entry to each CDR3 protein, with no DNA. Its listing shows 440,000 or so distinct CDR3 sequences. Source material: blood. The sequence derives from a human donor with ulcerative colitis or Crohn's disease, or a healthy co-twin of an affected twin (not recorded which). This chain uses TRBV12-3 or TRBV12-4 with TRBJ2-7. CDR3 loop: CASSPESYEQYF.